These 31 T cell receptor beta chains share one sample of origin, sequenced in a study of cytomegalovirus exposure and HLA in healthy donors (dated by TCRdb to the late 2010s). Library creation used the immunoSEQ multiplex PCR assay. For the multiplex PCR, a mixture combining 60 forward primers for TCR Vbeta segments and 13 reverse primers for TCR Jbeta segments was used. TCRdb took over this immuneACCESS table, retaining in-frame rearrangements with V and J assigned. Such tables are incomplete; in checked studies, under half of the missing clones stem from an unresolved V gene, and the remainder is unexplained. Counted in this sample were over 100,000 clones; over 80% of them appeared once. Together, the top ten hold 1.5% to 1.9% of the sample. The sample taken for sequencing was PBMCs. All receptors derive from a man aged 35-49 years in good health and CMV-seronegative.

The chain couples TRBV7-9 to TRBJ2-3; 7 bases align to TRBD2. With 5 bases clipped from V and 1 base from J, the junction kept 6 bases outside the gene matches. Per germline, CDR1 SEHNR and CDR2 FQNEAQ (reference sequence). The CDR3 totals 15 residues. DNA for the CDR3: TGTGCCAGCAGCCGATTCGCGGGGGGCACAGATACGCAGTATTTT. It codes for CASSRFAGGTDTQYF.

This chain joins TRBV7-3 and TRBJ2-7; weak D call: TRBD1 (5 bases). The ends were cut back, 0 bases at V and 2 bases at J, with 5 bases in the middle. This CDR3 has 13 residues. The germline CDR1 and CDR2 sequences are SGHTA and FQGTGA. CDR3 loop: CASSLTDTYEQYF. Written as DNA, the CDR3 is TGTGCCAGCAGCTTAACGGACACCTACGAGCAGTACTTC.

This chain connects TRBV30 to TRBJ1-1, with TRBD1 identical over 8 bases. V lost 4 bases, J lost 4 bases, and 2 bases stayed unmatched. Germline V lookup: CDR1 GTSNPN, CDR2 SVGIG (reference sequence). The CDR3 spans 12 residues. The CDR3 DNA reads as TGTGCCTGGATGGGACAGGTCACTGAAGCTTTCTTT. Amino acid sequence: CAWMGQVTEAFF.

This clone was seen a single time. The chain employs TRBV7-2 and TRBJ1-2; D perhaps matches TRBD1 (6 bases). Germline loops: CDR1 SGHTA, CDR2 FQGNSA. The CDR3 sequence is 14 residues long. The V end was cut by 2 bases, the J end by 6 bases, with 13 bases between. CDR3 sequence reads: CASSLRQERHGYTF. The CDR3 nucleotides read TGTGCCAGCAGCTTACGACAGGAGCGGCATGGCTACACCTTC.

This clone was detected only once. The chain recombines TRBV27 with TRBJ2-1; 10 bases align to TRBD2. Germline V gene lookup returns CDR1 MNHEY and CDR2 SMNVEV (reference sequence). This CDR3 region has 16 residues. The V and J ends lost 1 base and 2 bases, in that order; junction bases with no gene match: 2. CDR3 in amino acids: CASSLWTSGPYNEQFF. CDR3 coding DNA: TGTGCCAGCAGTTTATGGACTAGCGGTCCCTACAATGAGCAGTTCTTC.

The gene calls are TRBV5-4 and TRBJ2-2, with D possibly matching TRBD2 (5 bases). Germline V gene lookup returns CDR1 SGHNT and CDR2 YYREEE (reference sequence). The CDR3 contains 14 residues. Trimming cost V 4 bases and J 8 bases, with 15 bases left between them. CDR3 nucleotides: TGTGCCAGCAGCCGAATGGAAGGGAGAGGGGAGCTGTTTTTT. Amino acid sequence: CASSRMEGRGELFF.

Remarks on this clone: The junction departs from germline at one end; a sequencing error may be responsible. V usage is TRBV7-7 and J usage is TRBJ2-2; 9 bases map to TRBD1. Looked up from germline, CDR1 is SSHAT and CDR2 is FNYEAQ (reference sequence). The CDR3 is 16 residues long. The CDR3 sequence: CASSPRRQGDTGELFF. The CDR3 DNA reads TGTGCTAGCAGCCCCCGAAGACAGGGGGATACCGGGGAGCTGTTTTTT.

The chain combines TRBV11-3 with TRBJ2-7, with 8 bases fitting TRBD1. The CDR3 consists of 15 residues. In germline, CDR1 is SGHNT, CDR2 YENEEA. V lost 5 bases to trimming and J lost 6 bases; unmatched junction nucleotides: 12. CDR3 in DNA: TGTGCCAGCAGCAGGGGGACAGGAATTGTAAGCGAGCAGTACTTC. It yields the protein CASSRGTGIVSEQYF.

The chain recombines TRBV5-4 with TRBJ2-7, with 11 bases matching TRBD2. Germline-derived CDR1 and CDR2 are SGHNT and YYREEE (reference sequence). The trim removed 1 base at V and 4 bases at J, leaving 7 bases unmatched. The CDR3 runs 16 residues. The CDR3 loop is CASSLPGTSGYYEQYF. In DNA form, the CDR3 reads TGTGCCAGCAGCTTGCCCGGGACTAGCGGTTATTACGAGCAGTACTTC.

CDR3 amino acids: CASSRRTGAKVGYTF. The CDR3 DNA is TGTGCCAGCAGCAGACGGACAGGGGCTAAGGTTGGCTACACCTTC. This chain uses TRBV5-8 with TRBJ1-2; 9 positions match TRBD1. Germline lookup yields CDR1 SGHTS and CDR2 YDEGEE. The CDR3 length is 15 residues. Trimming took 4 bases from V and 7 from J; bases not matched to a gene: 11.

This clone showed up just once. At one end, the junction sequence differs from germline, possibly due to a read error. This chain links TRBV2 with TRBJ2-2, with TRBD1 matching 8 bases. The CDR3 consists of 15 residues. The germline V gene has CDR1 SNHLY and CDR2 FYNNEI. This CDR3 reads CVSSVQGASGGELFF. The CDR3 region has the DNA TGTGTCAGCAGTGTCCAGGGGGCCTCTGGCGGGGAGCTGTTTTTT.

The V gene is TRBV19, the J gene TRBJ1-5; no reliable D call. Germline CDR1 is LNHDA and CDR2 is SQIVND (reference sequence). The CDR3 is 13 amino acids. Trimming took 2 bases from V and 9 from J, leaving 11 bases between them. The DNA of the CDR3 is TGTGCCAGTAGTATACCCTCTAGTCTGCCCCAGCATTTT. This encodes CASSIPSSLPQHF.

About this clone: Other DNA sequences in the same sample also yield this CDR3. The gene calls are TRBV6-5 and TRBJ2-7; 10 positions agree with TRBD2. The trim removed 5 bases at V and 2 bases at J, leaving 6 bases unmatched. The CDR3 has 15 amino acids. The V gene's germline CDR1 is MNHEY and CDR2 SVGAGI. This CDR3 reads CASSRTGTSAYEQYF. In DNA, the CDR3 is TGTGCCAGCAGTCGAACCGGGACTAGCGCCTACGAGCAGTACTTC.

In this sample, this clone turned up a few times. The genes are TRBV7-2 and TRBJ2-7; D gene uncertain. With 2 bases removed from V and 2 bases from J, the gap between germline ends came to 10 bases. The CDR3 runs 14 residues. Germline V gene lookup returns CDR1 SGHTA and CDR2 FQGNSA. DNA of the CDR3: TGTGCCAGCAGCTTACTTCCGGAGACCTACGAGCAGTACTTC. Its translation: CASSLLPETYEQYF.

On this clone: One junction end does not reproduce the germline sequence, and a read error may be involved. V is TRBV7-7 and J is TRBJ2-2, with TRBD2 matching over 9 bases. The CDR3 runs to 18 residues. Germline V gene lookup returns CDR1 SSHAT and CDR2 FNYEAQ (reference sequence). The CDR3 DNA follows: TGTGCTAGCAGCCAGCGGTTCGCGGGGGGGCCCGTCACCGGGGAGCTGTTTTTT. Its translation: CASSQRFAGGPVTGELFF.

On this clone: Other DNA sequences in this sample translate to the same CDR3. CDR3 bases: TGTGCCAGCAGCTTAACGGGGGTGGGCAATCAGCCCCAGCATTTT. It translates to CASSLTGVGNQPQHF. The rearrangement uses TRBV7-2 and TRBJ1-5, with a possible D match to TRBD1 (5 bases). Germline loops: CDR1 SGHTA, CDR2 FQGNSA. This CDR3 contains 15 residues. V lost 2 bases, J lost 2 bases, and 10 bases lay in between.

This chain uses TRBV29-1 with TRBJ1-4, with D perhaps matching TRBD1 (6 bases). This CDR3 contains 13 residues. The V gene lost 6 bases and the J gene lost 8 bases, with 16 bases spanning the gap. The germline V gene encodes CDR1 SQVTM and CDR2 ANQGSEA. CDR3 sequence reads: CSVGAGAGEKLFF. DNA for the CDR3: TGCAGCGTCGGTGCGGGGGCTGGGGAAAAACTGTTTTTT. Filled out from reference TRBV29-1 and TRBJ1-4, the complete variable domain reads SAVISQKPSRDICQRGTSLTIQCQVDSQVTMMFWYRQQPGQSLTLIATANQGSEATYESGFVIDKFPISRPNLTFSTLTVSNMSPEDSSIYLCSVGAGAGEKLFFGSGTQLSVL.

The chain combines TRBV29-1 with TRBJ2-1; 11 nucleotides match TRBD1. The germline V gene encodes CDR1 SQVTM and CDR2 ANQGSEA. With 4 bases clipped from V and 8 bases from J, the junction kept 4 bases outside the gene matches. The CDR3 totals 13 residues. The CDR3 DNA reads TGCAGCGTTGGGACAGGGGGCCTCGATGAGCAGTTCTTC. Its translation is CSVGTGGLDEQFF.

Note on this clone: Other DNA sequences within the sample encode an identical CDR3. The rearrangement uses TRBV15 and TRBJ2-1, with 10 bases that match TRBD1. CDR1 LNHNV and CDR2 YYDKDF come from the germline V gene (reference sequence). The trim removed 3 bases at V and 5 bases at J, leaving 1 base unmatched. This CDR3 has 14 residues. The chain's CDR3 is CATSRGQGNNEQFF. DNA for the CDR3: TGTGCCACCAGCAGGGGACAGGGGAACAATGAGCAGTTCTTC.

The V call is TRBV2, the J call TRBJ1-1; D unresolved. With 7 bases removed from V and 1 base from J, the gap between germline ends came to 13 bases. The germline CDR1 and CDR2 sequences are SNHLY and FYNNEI. The CDR3 length is 14 residues. CDR3 amino acids: CASNELYGNTEAFF. In DNA, the CDR3 is TGTGCCAGCAACGAATTGTACGGGAACACTGAAGCTTTCTTT.

J is TRBJ2-1 and V is TRBV7-2; 8 bases are a match to TRBD2. Germline V CDR1 and CDR2: SGHTA, FQGNSA. The CDR3 covers 15 residues. After removal of 0 bases from V and 3 bases from J, the junction contained 1 base not matched to a gene. The CDR3 sequence: CASSLAGGVYNEQFF. CDR3 coding DNA: TGTGCCAGCAGCTTAGCCGGGGGGGTCTACAATGAGCAGTTCTTC.

This clone was detected only once. The J gene is TRBJ1-1, the V gene TRBV7-2; tentatively, D is TRBD1 (5 bases). The CDR3 is 15 amino acids. Deletions cut 2 bases from V and 0 bases from J, with 10 bases between. The germline V gene has CDR1 SGHTA and CDR2 FQGNSA. The CDR3 is CASSLSTGLNTEAFF. The CDR3 nucleotides read TGTGCCAGCAGCTTATCCACAGGTCTGAACACTGAAGCTTTCTTT. Full variable domain (rest looked up from reference TRBV7-2 and TRBJ1-1): GAGVSQSPSNKVTEKGKDVELRCDPISGHTALYWYRQSLGQGLEFLIYFQGNSAPDKSGLPSDRFSAERTGGSVSTLTIQRTQQEDSAVYLCASSLSTGLNTEAFFGQGTRLTVV.

The gene calls are TRBV19 and TRBJ2-7; TRBD2 matches at 13 bases. CDR1 and CDR2 (germline): LNHDA, SQIVND (reference sequence). V was clipped by 3 bases and J by 5 bases; unmatched bases: 4. CDR3 length: 15 residues. In DNA form, the CDR3 reads TGTGCCAGTAGTATCACTAGCGGGGGGGCGGACGAGCAGTACTTC. The encoded protein is CASSITSGGADEQYF.

This chain joins TRBV7-9 and TRBJ2-1; 8 nucleotides agree with TRBD1. The CDR3 runs 14 residues. The V gene's germline CDR1 is SEHNR and CDR2 FQNEAQ (reference sequence). Trimming took 10 bases from V and 2 from J; bases not matched to a gene: 7. The CDR3 protein is CAIETGDTYNEQFF. CDR3 DNA: TGTGCCATCGAGACAGGGGACACCTACAATGAGCAGTTCTTC.

The V and J genes are TRBV27 and TRBJ2-2; TRBD1 agrees at 8 bases. J lost 3 bases, V lost 2 bases, and 8 bases had no gene match. Looked up from germline, CDR1 is MNHEY and CDR2 is SMNVEV (reference sequence). The CDR3 has 17 residues. CDR3 protein: CASSLNGGQVHTGELFF. Written as DNA, the CDR3 is TGTGCCAGCAGTTTAAATGGGGGACAGGTTCACACCGGGGAGCTGTTTTTT.

The V call is TRBV21-1, the J call TRBJ2-7; the table's D call TRBD1 went unverified against the DNA. TRBV21-1 is shown as a pseudogene. This CDR3 has 13 residues. The CDR3: CASSKNRVGEQYF. Written as DNA, the CDR3 is TGTGCCAGCAGCAAAAACAGGGTTGGCGAGCAGTACTTC.

This clone was seen just once. The chain couples TRBV7-3 to TRBJ2-2; 11 bases match TRBD1. The CDR3 runs to 18 residues. Germline trimming cut 1 base from V and 8 bases from J; bases unmatched to any gene: 12. CDR1 SGHTA and CDR2 FQGTGA come from the germline V gene. The CDR3 loop reads CASSLNPQDRGRPGELFF. CDR3 DNA sequence: TGTGCCAGCAGCTTAAATCCCCAGGACAGGGGGCGCCCGGGGGAGCTGTTTTTT.

Worth noting for this clone: Additional DNA sequences in this sample encode the identical CDR3. The chain combines TRBV9 with TRBJ2-7, with a possible D match to TRBD1 (7 bases). Looked up from germline, CDR1 is SGDLS and CDR2 is YYNGEE. This CDR3 has 15 residues. V lost 0 bases to trimming and J lost 2 bases, with 12 bases between them. CDR3 sequence: CASSVGAGGTYEQYF. The DNA of the CDR3 is TGTGCCAGCAGCGTAGGGGCAGGGGGGACCTACGAGCAGTACTTC.

The V call is TRBV13, the J call TRBJ1-6; TRBD1 agrees at 7 bases. The V gene end was trimmed by 3 bases and the J gene end by 7 bases; junction bases not matched to a gene: 3. The CDR3 consists of 14 residues. CDR1 PRHDT and CDR2 FYEKMQ come from the germline V gene (reference sequence). The CDR3 is CASSFRDRNSPLHF. The CDR3 DNA reads as TGTGCCAGCAGCTTCCGGGACAGAAATTCACCCCTCCACTTT.

The chain carries TRBV7-9 and TRBJ2-5; 12 bases fit TRBD2. The V segment lost 5 bases and the J segment 5 bases; nucleotides outside the gene matches: 15. The CDR3 has 18 residues. Germline V gives CDR1 SEHNR, CDR2 FQNEAQ (reference sequence). CDR3 sequence reads: CASSPQTSGGSEGETQYF. The CDR3 coding sequence is TGTGCCAGCAGCCCGCAGACTAGCGGGGGCAGCGAGGGCGAGACCCAGTACTTC.

This clone was seen once. The chain joins TRBV27 to TRBJ1-6; 9 positions agree with TRBD1. The V gene's germline CDR1 is MNHEY and CDR2 SMNVEV (reference sequence). The junction had 10 bases not matched to a gene; V was cut back by 6 bases and J by 10 bases. The length of the CDR3 is 15 residues. Here the CDR3 reads CASRPDRGLVSPLHF. CDR3 bases: TGTGCCAGCAGACCGGACAGGGGATTAGTATCACCCCTCCACTTT.